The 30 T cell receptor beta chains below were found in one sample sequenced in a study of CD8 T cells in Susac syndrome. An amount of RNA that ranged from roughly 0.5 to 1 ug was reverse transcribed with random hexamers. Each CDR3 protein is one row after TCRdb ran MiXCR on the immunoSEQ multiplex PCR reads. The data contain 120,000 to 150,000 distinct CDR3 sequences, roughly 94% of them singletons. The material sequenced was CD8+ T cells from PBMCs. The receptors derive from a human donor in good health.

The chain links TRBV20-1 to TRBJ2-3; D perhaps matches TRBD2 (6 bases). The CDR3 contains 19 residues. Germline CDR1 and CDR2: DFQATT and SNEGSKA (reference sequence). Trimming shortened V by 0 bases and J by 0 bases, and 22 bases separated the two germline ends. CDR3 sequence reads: CSARDFERAALTSTDTQYF. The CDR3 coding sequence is TGCAGTGCTAGAGATTTTGAGCGGGCAGCCTTAACTAGCACAGATACGCAGTATTTT.

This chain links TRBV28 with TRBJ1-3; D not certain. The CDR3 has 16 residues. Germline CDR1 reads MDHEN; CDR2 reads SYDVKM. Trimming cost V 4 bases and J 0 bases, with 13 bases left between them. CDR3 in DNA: TGTGCCAGCAGTTCCAACCGCGCAGGCTCTGGAAACACCATATATTTT. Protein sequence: CASSSNRAGSGNTIYF.

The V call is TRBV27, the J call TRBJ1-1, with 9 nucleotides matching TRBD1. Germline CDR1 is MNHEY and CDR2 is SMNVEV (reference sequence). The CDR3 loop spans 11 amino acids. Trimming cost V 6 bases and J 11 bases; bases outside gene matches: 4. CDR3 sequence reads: CASRTGGEAFF. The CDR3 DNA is TGTGCCAGCAGGACAGGGGGTGAGGCTTTCTTT.

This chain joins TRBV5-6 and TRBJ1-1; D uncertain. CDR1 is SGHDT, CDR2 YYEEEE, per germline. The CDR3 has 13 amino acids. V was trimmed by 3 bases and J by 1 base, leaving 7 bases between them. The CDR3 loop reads CASSSTPNTEAFF. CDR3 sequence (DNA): TGTGCCAGCAGCTCGACCCCGAACACTGAAGCTTTCTTT. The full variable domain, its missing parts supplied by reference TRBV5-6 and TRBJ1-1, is DAGVTQSPTHLIKTRGQQVTLRCSPKSGHDTVSWYQQALGQGPQFIFQYYEEEERQRGNFPDRFSGHQFPNYSSELNVNALLLGDSALYLCASSSTPNTEAFFGQGTRLTVV.

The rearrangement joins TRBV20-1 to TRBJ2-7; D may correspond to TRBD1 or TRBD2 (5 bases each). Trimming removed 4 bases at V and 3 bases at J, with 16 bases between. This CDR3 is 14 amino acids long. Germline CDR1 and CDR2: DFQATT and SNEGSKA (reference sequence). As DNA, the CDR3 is TGCAGTGCTAAAGGGGACCTCTCTGGCTACGAGCAGTACTTC. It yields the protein CSAKGDLSGYEQYF.

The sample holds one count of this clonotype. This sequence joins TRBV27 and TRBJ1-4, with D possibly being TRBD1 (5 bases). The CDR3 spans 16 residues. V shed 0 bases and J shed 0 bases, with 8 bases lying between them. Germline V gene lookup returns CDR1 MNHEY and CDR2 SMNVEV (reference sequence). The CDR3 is CASSLSIGATNEKLFF. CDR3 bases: TGTGCCAGCAGTTTATCGATAGGGGCAACTAATGAAAAACTGTTTTTT.

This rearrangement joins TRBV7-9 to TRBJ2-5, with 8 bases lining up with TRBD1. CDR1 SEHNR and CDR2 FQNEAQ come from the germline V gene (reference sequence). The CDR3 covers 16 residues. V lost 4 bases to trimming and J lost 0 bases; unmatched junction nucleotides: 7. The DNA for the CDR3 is TGTGCCAGCAGCTCTTTGACAGGGGCCTACCAAGAGACCCAGTACTTC. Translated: CASSSLTGAYQETQYF.

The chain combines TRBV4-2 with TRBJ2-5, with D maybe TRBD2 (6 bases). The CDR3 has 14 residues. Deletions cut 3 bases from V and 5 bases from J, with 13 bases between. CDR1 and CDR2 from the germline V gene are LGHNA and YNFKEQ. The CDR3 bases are TGTGCCAGCAGCCAGACGGAGGGGCCGGAGACCCAGTACTTC. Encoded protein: CASSQTEGPETQYF.

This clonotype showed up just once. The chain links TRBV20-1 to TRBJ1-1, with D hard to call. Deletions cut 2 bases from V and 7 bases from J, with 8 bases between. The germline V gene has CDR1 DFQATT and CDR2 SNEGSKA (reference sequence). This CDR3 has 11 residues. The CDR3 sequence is CSARFLGEAFF. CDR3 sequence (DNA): TGCAGTGCTAGATTCTTAGGTGAAGCTTTCTTT.

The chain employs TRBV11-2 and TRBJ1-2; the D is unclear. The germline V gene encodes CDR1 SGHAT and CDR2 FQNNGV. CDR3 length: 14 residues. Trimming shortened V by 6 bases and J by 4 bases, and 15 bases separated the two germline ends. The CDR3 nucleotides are TGTGCCAGCAGTTCATCTCAAGGGATCTATGGCTACACCTTC. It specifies CASSSSQGIYGYTF.

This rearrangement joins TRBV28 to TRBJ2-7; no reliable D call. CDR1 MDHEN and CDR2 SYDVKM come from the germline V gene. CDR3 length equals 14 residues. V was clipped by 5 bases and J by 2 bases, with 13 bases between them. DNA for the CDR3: TGTGCCAGCAGTCCTCGCCCTGTCCCCTACGAGCAGTACTTC. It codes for CASSPRPVPYEQYF.

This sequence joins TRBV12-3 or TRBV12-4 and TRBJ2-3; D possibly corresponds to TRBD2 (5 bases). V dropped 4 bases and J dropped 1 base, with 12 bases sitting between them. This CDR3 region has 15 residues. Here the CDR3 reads CASSSPSGGTDTQYF. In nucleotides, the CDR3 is TGTGCCAGCAGTTCCCCCAGCGGTGGCACAGATACGCAGTATTTT.

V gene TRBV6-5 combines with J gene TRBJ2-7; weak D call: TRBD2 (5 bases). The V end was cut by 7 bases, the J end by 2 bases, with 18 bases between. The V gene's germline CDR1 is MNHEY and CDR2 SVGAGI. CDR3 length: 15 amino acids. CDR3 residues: CASTNSGINPYEQYF. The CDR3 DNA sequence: TGTGCCAGCACCAACTCCGGGATCAACCCCTACGAGCAGTACTTC.

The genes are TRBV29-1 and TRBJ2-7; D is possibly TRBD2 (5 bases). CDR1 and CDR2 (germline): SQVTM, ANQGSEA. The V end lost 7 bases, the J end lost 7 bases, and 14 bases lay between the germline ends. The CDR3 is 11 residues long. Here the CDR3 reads CSAGPSGEQYF. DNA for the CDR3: TGCAGCGCTGGACCCTCGGGGGAGCAGTACTTC.

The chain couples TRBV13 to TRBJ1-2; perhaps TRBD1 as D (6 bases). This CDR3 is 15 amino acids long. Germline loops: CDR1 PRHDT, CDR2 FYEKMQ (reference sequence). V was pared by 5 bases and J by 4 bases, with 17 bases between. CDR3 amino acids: CASSASQQGPYGYTF. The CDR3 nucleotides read TGTGCCAGCAGCGCAAGCCAACAGGGACCCTATGGCTACACCTTC.

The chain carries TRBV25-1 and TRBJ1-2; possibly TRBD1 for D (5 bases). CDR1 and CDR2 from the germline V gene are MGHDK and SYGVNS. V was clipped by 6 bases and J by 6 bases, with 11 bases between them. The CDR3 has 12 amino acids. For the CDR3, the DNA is TGTGCCAGCAGGGGGAAGACAGATGGCTACACCTTC. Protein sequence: CASRGKTDGYTF.

CDR3 nucleotide sequence: TGTGCCAGCAGTTTTTCCTTACAGGGGGCAACTGAAGCTTTCTTT. This codes for CASSFSLQGATEAFF. This sequence joins TRBV27 and TRBJ1-1, with 9 bases identical to TRBD1. Trimming at V came to 3 bases and at J to 5 bases, leaving 7 bases not matched to a gene. Germline V gene sequence: CDR1 MNHEY, CDR2 SMNVEV (reference sequence). The CDR3 is made up of 15 amino acids.

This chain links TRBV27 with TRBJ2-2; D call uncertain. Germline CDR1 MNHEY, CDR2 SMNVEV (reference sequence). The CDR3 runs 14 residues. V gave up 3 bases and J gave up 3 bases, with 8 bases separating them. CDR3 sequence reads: CASSLASYTGELFF. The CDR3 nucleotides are TGTGCCAGCAGTTTGGCCAGCTACACCGGGGAGCTGTTTTTT.

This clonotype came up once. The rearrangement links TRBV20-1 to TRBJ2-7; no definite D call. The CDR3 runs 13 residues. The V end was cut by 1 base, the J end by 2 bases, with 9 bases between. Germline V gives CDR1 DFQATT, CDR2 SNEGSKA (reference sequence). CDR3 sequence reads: CSARVASPYEQYF. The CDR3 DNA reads TGCAGTGCTAGAGTGGCTTCCCCCTACGAGCAGTACTTC.

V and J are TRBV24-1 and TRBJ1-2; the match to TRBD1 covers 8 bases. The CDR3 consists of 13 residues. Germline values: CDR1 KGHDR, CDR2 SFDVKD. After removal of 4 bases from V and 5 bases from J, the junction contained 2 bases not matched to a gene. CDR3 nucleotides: TGTGCCACCAGTGACGGGACAGGTTATGGCTACACCTTC. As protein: CATSDGTGYGYTF.

CDR3 DNA sequence: TGTGCCAGCAGAACAGGGGCAGATACGCAGTATTTT. Protein sequence: CASRTGADTQYF. V gene TRBV6-5 combines with J gene TRBJ2-3; 7 nucleotides agree with TRBD1. The ends lost 6 bases at V and 4 bases at J; junction bases unmatched: 1. Germline V gene data show CDR1 as MNHEY and CDR2 as SVGAGI. CDR3 length: 12 residues.

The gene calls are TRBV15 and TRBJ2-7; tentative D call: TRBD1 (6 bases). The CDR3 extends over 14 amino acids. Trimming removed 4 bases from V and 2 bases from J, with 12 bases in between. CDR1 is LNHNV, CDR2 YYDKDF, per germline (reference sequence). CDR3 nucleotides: TGTGCCACCAGCAAGGAACAGGGCCCCTACGAGCAGTACTTC. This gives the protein CATSKEQGPYEQYF. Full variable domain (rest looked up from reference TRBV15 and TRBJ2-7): DAMVIQNPRYQVTQFGKPVTLSCSQTLNHNVMYWYQQKSSQAPKLLFHYYDKDFNNEADTPDNFQSRRPNTSFCFLDIRSPGLGDTAMYLCATSKEQGPYEQYFGPGTRLTVT.

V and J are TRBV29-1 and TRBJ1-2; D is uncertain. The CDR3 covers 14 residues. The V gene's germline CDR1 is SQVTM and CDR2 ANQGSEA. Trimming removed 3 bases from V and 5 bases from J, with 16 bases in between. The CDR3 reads CSVEEGVNYYGYTF. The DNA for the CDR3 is TGCAGCGTTGAGGAAGGAGTTAATTATTATGGCTACACCTTC.

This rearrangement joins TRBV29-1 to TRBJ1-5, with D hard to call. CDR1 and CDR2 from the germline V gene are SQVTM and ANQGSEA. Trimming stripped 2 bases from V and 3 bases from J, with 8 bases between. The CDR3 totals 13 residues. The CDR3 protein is CSVETADNQPQHF. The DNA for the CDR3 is TGCAGCGTTGAAACTGCTGACAATCAGCCCCAGCATTTT.

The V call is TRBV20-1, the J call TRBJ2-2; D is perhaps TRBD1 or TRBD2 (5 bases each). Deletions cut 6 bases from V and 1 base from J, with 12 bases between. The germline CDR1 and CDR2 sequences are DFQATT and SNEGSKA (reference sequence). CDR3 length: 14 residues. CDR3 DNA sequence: TGCAGTGCCGGGGACGACCGGAACACCGGGGAGCTGTTTTTT. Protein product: CSAGDDRNTGELFF.

CDR3: CASSQTGEDYGYTF. DNA for the CDR3: TGTGCCAGCAGTCAGACAGGGGAGGACTATGGCTACACCTTC. The V and J genes are TRBV27 and TRBJ1-2, with TRBD1 identical over 8 bases. The CDR3 extends over 14 amino acids. V shed 5 bases, J shed 3 bases, and the junction held 5 bases outside the gene matches. Germline loops: CDR1 MNHEY, CDR2 SMNVEV (reference sequence).

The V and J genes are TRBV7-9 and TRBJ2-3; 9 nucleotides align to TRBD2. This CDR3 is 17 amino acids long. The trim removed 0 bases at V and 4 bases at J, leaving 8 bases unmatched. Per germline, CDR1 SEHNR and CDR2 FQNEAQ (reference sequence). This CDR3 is CASSLAGAGGIPDTQYF. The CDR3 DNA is TGTGCCAGCAGCTTAGCGGGAGCGGGAGGAATTCCAGATACGCAGTATTTT.

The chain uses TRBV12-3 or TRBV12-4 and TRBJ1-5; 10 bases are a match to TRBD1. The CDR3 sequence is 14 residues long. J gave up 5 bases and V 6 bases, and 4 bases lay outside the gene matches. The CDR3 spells CASRPGTGDQPQHF. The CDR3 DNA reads TGTGCCAGCAGACCCGGGACAGGGGATCAGCCCCAGCATTTT.

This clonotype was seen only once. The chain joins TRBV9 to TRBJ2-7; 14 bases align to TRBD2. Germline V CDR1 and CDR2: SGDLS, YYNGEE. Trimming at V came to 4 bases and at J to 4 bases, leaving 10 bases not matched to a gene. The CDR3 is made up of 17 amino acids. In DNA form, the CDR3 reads TGTGCCAGCAGCCCACGGCCTGGGACTAGCGGGAGTTACGAGCAGTACTTC. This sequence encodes CASSPRPGTSGSYEQYF.

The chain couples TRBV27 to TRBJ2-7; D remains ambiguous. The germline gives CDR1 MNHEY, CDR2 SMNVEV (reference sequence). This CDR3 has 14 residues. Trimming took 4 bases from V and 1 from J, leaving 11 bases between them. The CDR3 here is CASSWNRRSYEQYF. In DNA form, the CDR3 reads TGTGCCAGCAGTTGGAACAGACGGTCCTACGAGCAGTACTTC.